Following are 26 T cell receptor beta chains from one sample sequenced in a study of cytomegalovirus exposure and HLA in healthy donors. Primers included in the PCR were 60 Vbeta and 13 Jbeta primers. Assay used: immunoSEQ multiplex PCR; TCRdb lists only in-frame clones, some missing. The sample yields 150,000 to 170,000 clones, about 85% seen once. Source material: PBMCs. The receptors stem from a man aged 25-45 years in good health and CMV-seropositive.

CDR3 sequence: CASSLVSATNEKLFF. As DNA, the CDR3 is TGCGCCAGCAGCTTGGTTTCAGCAACTAATGAAAAACTGTTTTTT. The chain uses TRBV5-1 and TRBJ1-4; no definite D call. This CDR3 contains 15 residues. CDR1 is SGHRS and CDR2 is YFSETQ in the germline V gene. Deletions cut 0 bases from V and 0 bases from J, with 6 bases between.

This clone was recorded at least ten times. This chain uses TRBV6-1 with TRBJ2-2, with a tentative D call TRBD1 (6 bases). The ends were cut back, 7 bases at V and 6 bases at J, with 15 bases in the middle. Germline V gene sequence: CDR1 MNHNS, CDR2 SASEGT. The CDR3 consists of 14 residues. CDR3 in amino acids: CASKLDRSSGELFF. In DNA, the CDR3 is TGTGCCAGCAAGTTGGACAGATCTTCCGGGGAGCTGTTTTTT.

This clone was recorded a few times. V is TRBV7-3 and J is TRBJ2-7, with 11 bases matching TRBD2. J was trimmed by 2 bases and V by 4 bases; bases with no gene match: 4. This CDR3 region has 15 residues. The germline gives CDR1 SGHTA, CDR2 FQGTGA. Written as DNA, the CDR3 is TGTGCCAGCAGCTATAGCGGGGGGGGAGCCTACGAGCAGTACTTC. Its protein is CASSYSGGGAYEQYF.

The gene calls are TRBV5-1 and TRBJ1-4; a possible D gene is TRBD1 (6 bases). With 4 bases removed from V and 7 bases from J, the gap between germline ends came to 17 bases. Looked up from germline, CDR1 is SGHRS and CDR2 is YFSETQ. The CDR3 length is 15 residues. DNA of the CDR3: TGCGCCAGCAGCCCCGGGACATCGGGAGGTGAAAAACTGTTTTTT. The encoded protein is CASSPGTSGGEKLFF.

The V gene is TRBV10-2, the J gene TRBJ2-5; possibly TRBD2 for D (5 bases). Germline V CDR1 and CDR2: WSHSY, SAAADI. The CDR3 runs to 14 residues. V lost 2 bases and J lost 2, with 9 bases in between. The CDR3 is CASSERLLQETQYF. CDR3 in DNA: TGCGCCAGCAGTGAGCGACTACTACAAGAGACCCAGTACTTC.

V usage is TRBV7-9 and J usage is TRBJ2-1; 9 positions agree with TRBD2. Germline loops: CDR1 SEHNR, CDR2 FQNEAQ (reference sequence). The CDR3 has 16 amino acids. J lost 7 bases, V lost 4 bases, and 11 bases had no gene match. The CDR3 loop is CASSSRGSGSLNEQFF. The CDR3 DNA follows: TGTGCCAGCAGCTCCCGGGGTAGCGGGAGCCTAAATGAGCAGTTCTTC.

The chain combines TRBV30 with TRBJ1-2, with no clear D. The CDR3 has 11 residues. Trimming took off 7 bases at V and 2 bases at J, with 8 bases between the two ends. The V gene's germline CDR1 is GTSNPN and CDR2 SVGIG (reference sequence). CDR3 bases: TGTGCCTCGTGGAGAAACTATGGCTACACCTTC. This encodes CASWRNYGYTF.

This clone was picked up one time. The CDR3 sequence: CASSFPPSTDTQYF. CDR3 DNA sequence: TGTGCCTCGTCCTTTCCCCCCAGCACAGATACGCAGTATTTT. The chain couples TRBV9 to TRBJ2-3; D not certain. This CDR3 spans 14 amino acids. Per the germline V gene, CDR1 is SGDLS and CDR2 is YYNGEE. The V gene lost 10 bases and the J gene lost 0 bases, with 15 bases spanning the gap.

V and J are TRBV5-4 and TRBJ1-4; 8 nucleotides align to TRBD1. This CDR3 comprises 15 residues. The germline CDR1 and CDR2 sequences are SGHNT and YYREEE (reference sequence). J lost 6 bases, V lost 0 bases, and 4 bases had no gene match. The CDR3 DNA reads TGTGCCAGCAGCTTGGGGACAGGGTCGGATGAAAAACTGTTTTTT. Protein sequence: CASSLGTGSDEKLFF.

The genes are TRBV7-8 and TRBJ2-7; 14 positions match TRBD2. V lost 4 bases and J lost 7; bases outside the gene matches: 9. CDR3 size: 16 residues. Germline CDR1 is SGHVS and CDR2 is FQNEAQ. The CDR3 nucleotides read TGTGCCAGCAGCTCCCGACTAGCGGGAGGGTCTGGTGAGCAGTACTTC. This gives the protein CASSSRLAGGSGEQYF.

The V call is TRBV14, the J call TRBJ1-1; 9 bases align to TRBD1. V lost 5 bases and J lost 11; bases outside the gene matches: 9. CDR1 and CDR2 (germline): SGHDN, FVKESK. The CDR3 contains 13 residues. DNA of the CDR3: TGTGCCAGCAGCTCGGTTAGAACAGGGGGCGCTTTCTTT. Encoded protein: CASSSVRTGGAFF.

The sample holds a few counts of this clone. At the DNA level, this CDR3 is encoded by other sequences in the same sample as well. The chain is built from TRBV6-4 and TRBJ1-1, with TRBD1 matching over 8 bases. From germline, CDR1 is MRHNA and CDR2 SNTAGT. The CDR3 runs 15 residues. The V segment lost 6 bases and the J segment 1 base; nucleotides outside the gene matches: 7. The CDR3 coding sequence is TGTGCCAGCAGGGAAACTGGACAGGGGAACACTGAAGCTTTCTTT. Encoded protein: CASRETGQGNTEAFF.

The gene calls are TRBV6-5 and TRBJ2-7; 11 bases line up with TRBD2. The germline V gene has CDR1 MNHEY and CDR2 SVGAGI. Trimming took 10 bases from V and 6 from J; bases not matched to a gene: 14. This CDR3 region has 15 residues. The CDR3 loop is CATLNSGRAGIEQYF. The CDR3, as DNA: TGTGCCACCCTAAATAGCGGGAGGGCCGGTATCGAGCAGTACTTC.

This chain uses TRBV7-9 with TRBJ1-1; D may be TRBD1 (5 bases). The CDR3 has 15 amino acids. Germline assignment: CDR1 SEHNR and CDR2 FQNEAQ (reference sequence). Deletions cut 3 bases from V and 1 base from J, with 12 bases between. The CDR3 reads CASSLNGGANTEAFF. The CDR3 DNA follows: TGTGCCAGCAGCTTGAACGGGGGAGCGAACACTGAAGCTTTCTTT. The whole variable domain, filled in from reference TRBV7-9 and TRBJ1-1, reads DTGVSQNPRHKITKRGQNVTFRCDPISEHNRLYWYRQTLGQGPEFLTYFQNEAQLEKSRLLSDRFSAERPKGSFSTLEIQRTEQGDSAMYLCASSLNGGANTEAFFGQGTRLTVV.

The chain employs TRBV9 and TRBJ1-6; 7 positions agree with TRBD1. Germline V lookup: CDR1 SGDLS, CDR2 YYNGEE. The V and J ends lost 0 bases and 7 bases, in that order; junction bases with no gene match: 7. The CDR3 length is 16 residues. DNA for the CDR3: TGTGCCAGCAGCGTAGATTCGACAGGGAACAATTCACCCCTCCACTTT. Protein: CASSVDSTGNNSPLHF.

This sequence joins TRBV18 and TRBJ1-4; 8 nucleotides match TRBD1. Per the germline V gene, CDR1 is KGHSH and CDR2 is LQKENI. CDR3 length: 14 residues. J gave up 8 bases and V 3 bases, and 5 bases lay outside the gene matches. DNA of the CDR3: TGTGCCAGCTCACCTGGACAGGGAATCGAAAAACTGTTTTTT. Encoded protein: CASSPGQGIEKLFF.

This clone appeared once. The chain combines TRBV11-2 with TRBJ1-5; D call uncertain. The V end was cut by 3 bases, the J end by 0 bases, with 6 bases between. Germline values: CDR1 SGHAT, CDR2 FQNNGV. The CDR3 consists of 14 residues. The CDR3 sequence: CASSFRDSNQPQHF. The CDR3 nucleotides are TGTGCCAGCAGCTTTCGGGATAGCAATCAGCCCCAGCATTTT.

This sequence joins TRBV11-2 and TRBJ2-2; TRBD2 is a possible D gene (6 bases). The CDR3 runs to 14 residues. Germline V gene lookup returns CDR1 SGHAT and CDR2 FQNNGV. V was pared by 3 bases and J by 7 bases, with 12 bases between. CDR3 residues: CASSFGRGGGELFF. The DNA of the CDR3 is TGTGCCAGCAGCTTCGGGCGGGGTGGCGGGGAGCTGTTTTTT.

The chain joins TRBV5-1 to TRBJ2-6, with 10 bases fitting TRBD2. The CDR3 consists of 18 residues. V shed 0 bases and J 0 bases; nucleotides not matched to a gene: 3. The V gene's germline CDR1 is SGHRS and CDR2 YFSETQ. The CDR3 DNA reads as TGCGCCAGCAGCTTGGCCCTAGCGGGGGTCTCTGGGGCCAACGTCCTGACTTTC. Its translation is CASSLALAGVSGANVLTF.

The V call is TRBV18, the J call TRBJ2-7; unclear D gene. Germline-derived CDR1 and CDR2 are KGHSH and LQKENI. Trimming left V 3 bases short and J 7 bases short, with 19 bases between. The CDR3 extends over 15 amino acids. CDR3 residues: CASSPAPPPRNEQYF. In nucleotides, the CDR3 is TGTGCCAGCTCACCGGCCCCGCCCCCCAGGAATGAGCAGTACTTC.

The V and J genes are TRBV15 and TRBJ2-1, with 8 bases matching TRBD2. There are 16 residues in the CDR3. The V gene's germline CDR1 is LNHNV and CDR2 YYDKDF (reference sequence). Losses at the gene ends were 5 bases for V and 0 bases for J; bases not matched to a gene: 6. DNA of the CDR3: TGTGCCACCAGCCGACTAGCGTCGAGCTCCTACAATGAGCAGTTCTTC. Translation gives CATSRLASSSYNEQFF.

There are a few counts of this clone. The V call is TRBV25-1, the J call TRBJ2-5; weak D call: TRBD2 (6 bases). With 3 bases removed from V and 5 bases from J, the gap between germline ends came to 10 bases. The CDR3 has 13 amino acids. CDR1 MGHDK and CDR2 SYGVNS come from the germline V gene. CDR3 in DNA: TGTGCCAGCAGTGACAGAGGAGGGGAGACCCAGTACTTC. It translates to CASSDRGGETQYF.

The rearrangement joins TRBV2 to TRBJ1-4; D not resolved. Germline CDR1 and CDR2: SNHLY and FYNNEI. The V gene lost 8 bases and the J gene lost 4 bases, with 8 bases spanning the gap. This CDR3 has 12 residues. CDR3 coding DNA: TGTGCCAGCGGGAGCTTTAATGAAAAACTGTTTTTT. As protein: CASGSFNEKLFF.

CDR3 sequence: CASSLMKQDTQYF. The CDR3 DNA reads as TGTGCCAGCAGCTTAATGAAACAAGATACGCAGTATTTT. The rearrangement joins TRBV6-1 to TRBJ2-3; D is unclear. The CDR3 sequence is 13 residues long. Trimming shortened V by 6 bases and J by 5 bases, and 12 bases separated the two germline ends. Germline CDR1 MNHNS, CDR2 SASEGT.

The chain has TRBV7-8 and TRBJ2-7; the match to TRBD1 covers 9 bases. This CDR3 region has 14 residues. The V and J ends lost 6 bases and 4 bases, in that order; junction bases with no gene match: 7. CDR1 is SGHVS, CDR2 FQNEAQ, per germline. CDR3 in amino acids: CASSFGDRVYEQYF. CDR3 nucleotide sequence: TGTGCCAGCAGTTTTGGGGACAGGGTTTACGAGCAGTACTTC. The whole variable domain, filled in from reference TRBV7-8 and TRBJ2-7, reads GAGVSQSPRYKVAKRGQDVALRCDPISGHVSLFWYQQALGQGPEFLTYFQNEAQLDKSGLPSDRFFAERPEGSVSTLKIQRTQQEDSAVYLCASSFGDRVYEQYFGPGTRLTVT.

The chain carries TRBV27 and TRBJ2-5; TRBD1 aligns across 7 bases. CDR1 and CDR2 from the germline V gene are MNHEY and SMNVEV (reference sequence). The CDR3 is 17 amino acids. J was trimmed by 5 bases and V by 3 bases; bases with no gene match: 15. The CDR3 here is CASSFSPGQSQGETQYF. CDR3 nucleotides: TGTGCCAGCAGTTTCTCCCCGGGACAGTCGCAGGGGGAGACCCAGTACTTC.